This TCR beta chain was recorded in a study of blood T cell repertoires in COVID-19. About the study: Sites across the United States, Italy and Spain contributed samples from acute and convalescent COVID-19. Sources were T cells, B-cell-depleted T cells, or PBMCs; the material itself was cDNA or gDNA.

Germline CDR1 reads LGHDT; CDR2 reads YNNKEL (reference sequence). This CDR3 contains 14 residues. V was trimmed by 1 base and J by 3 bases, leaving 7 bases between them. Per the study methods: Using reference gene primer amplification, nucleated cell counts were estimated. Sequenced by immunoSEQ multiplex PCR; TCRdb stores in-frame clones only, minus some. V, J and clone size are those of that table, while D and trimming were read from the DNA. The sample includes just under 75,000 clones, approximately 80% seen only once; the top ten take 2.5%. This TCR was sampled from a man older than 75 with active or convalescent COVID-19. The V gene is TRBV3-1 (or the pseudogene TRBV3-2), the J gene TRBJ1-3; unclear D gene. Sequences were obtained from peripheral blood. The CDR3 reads CASSQVLFGNTIYF. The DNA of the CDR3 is TGTGCCAGCAGCCAAGTTCTTTTTGGAAACACCATATATTTT.